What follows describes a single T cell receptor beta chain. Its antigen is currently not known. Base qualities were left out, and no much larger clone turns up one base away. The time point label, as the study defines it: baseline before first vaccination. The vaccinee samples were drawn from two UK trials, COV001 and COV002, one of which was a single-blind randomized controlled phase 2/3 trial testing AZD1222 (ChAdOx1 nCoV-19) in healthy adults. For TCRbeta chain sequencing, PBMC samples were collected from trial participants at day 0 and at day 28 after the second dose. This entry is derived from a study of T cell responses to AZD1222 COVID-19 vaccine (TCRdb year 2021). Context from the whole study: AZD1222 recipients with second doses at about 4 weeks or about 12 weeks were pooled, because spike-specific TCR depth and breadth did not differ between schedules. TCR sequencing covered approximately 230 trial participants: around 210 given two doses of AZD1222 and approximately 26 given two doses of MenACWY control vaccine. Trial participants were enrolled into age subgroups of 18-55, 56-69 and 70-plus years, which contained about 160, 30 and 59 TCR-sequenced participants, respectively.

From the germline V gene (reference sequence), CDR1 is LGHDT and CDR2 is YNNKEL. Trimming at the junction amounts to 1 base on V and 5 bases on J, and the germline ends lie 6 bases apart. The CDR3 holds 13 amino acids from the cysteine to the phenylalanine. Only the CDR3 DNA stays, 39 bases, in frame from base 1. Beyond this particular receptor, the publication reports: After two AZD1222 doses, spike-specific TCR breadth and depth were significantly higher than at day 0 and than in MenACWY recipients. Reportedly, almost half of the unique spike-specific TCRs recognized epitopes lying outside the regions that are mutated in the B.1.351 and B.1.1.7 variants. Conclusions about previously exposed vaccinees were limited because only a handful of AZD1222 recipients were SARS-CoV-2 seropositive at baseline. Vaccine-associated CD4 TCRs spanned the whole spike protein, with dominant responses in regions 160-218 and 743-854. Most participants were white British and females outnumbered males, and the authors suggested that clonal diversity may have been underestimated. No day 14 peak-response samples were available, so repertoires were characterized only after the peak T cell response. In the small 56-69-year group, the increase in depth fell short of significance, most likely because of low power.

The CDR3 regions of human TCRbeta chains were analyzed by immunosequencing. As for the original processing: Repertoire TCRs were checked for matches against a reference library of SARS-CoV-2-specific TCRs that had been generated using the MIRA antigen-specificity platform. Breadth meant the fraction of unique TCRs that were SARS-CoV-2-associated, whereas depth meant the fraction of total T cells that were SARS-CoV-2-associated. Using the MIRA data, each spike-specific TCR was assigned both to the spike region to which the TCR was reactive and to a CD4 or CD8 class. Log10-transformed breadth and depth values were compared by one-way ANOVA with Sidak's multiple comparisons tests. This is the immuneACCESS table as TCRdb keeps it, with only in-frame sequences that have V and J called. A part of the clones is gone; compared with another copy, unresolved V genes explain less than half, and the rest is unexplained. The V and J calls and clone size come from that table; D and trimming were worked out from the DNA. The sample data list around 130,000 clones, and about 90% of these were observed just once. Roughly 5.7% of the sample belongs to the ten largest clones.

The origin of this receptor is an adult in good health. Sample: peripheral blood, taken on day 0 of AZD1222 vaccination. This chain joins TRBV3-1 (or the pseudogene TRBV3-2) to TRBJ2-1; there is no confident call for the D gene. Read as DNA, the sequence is TGTGCCAGCAGCCAAGGTCGGAACAATGAGCAGTTCTTC. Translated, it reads CASSQGRNNEQFF.